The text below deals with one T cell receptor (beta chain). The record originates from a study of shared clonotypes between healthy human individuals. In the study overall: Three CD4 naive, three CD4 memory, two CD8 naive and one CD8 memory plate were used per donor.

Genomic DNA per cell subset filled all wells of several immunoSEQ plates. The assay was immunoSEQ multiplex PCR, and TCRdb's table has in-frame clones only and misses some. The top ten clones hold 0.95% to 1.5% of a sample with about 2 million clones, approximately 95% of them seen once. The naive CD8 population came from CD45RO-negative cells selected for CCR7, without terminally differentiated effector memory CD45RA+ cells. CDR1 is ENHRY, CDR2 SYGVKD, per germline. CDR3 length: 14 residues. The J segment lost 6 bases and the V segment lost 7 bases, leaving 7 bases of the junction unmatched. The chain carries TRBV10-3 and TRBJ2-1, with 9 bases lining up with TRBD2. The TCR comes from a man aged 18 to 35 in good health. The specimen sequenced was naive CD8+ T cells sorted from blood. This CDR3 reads CAINTAGGTNEQFF. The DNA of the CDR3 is TGTGCCATCAACACAGCGGGGGGCACCAATGAGCAGTTCTTC.